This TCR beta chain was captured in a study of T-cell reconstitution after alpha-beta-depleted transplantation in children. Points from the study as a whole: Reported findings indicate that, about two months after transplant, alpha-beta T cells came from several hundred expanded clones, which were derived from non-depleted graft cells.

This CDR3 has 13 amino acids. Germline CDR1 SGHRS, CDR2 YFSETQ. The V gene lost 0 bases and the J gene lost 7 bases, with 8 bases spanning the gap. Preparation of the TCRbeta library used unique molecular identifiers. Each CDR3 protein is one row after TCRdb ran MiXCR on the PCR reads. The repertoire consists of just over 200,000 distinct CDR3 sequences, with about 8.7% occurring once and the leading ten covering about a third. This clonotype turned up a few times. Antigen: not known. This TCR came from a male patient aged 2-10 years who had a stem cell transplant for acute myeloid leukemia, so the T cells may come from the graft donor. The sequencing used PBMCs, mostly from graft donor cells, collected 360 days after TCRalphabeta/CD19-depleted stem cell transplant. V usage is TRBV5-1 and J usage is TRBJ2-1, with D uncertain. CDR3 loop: CASSLDFANEQFF. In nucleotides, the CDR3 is TGCGCCAGCAGCTTGGACTTCGCGAATGAGCAGTTCTTC.